The TCR beta chain under discussion was sequenced for a study of regulatory T cells in long-lasting Graves disease. The CDR3 extends over 14 amino acids. CDR1 LGHDT and CDR2 YNNKEL come from the germline V gene (reference sequence). The germline V and J ends were trimmed by 5 bases and 3 bases, with 14 bases remaining between them. Time point specified: persistent/refractory GD, antithyroid drugs over 5 years with positive TRAb. PBMC RNA was the source of the TCR library. Arm-PCR with iRepertoire HTBI primers amplified the CDR3 regions for these TCR beta libraries. Authors' analysis steps: Sequenced samples collectively carried around 60 TRBV and approximately 15 TRBJ segments. TCRdb re-called the multiplex PCR reads with MiXCR, one entry per CDR3 protein. What appears here as the V and J calls and clone size reflects TCRdb's work, not the paper's. The sample gives fewer than 600,000 distinct CDR3 sequences, about 22% of which show up once; about an eighth is in the top ten.

This material consisted of peripheral blood mononuclear cells (PBMCs), taken when the disease was refractory, from a patient treated with antithyroid drugs. This sequence joins TRBV3-1 and TRBJ2-7; D unclear. The receptor was derived from a female donor with Graves disease. CDR3 residues: CASSTPQKNYEQYF. DNA of the CDR3: TGTGCCAGCAGCACCCCACAGAAAAACTACGAGCAGTACTTC.